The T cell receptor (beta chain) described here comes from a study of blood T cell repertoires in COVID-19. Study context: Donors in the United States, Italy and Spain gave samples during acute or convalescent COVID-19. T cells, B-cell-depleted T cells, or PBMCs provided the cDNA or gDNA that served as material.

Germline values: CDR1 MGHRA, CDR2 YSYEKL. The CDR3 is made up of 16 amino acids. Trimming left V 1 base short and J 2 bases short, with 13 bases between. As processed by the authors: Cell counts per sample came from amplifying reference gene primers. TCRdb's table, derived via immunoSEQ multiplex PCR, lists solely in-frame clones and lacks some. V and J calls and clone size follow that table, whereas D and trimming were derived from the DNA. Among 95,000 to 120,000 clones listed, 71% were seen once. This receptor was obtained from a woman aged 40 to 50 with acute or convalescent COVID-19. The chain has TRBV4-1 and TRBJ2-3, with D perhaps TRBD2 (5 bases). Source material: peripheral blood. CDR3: CASSQGVASPTDTQYF. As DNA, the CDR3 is TGCGCCAGCAGCCAAGGGGTCGCTAGCCCCACAGATACGCAGTATTTT.